Shown below are 21 T cell receptor beta chains from a single sample sequenced in a study of spatial heterogeneity in lung cancer. TCRdb re-called the 5' RACE reads through MiXCR, storing one row per CDR3 protein. The sample includes fewer than 50,000 distinct CDR3 sequences, about 10% of them seen just once. Time point: blood at routine non-recurrence follow-up after resection. The starting material was PBMCs, obtained at follow-up. These receptors were obtained from a female donor with early-stage non-small cell lung cancer.

This sequence joins TRBV3-1 and TRBJ2-1; TRBD2 matches 9 bases. The CDR3 is made up of 15 amino acids. V trimming: 0 bases; J trimming: 12 bases; junction bases outside the gene matches: 9. The germline gives CDR1 LGHDT, CDR2 YNNKEL (reference sequence). CDR3 in amino acids: CASSQDVREGLGQFF. The CDR3 region has the DNA TGTGCCAGCAGCCAAGACGTGCGGGAGGGCCTGGGGCAGTTCTTC.

The gene calls are TRBV4-3 and TRBJ1-1; D might be TRBD1 (5 bases). CDR1 LGHNA and CDR2 YSLEER come from the germline V gene. Trimming cost V 0 bases and J 5 bases, with 13 bases left between them. CDR3 size: 15 residues. CDR3 amino acids: CASSQDGGTGTEAFF. In nucleotides, the CDR3 is TGCGCCAGCAGCCAAGATGGAGGGACCGGGACTGAAGCTTTCTTT.

The V gene is TRBV20-1, the J gene TRBJ1-5; D ambiguous. The V end was cut by 5 bases, the J end by 3 bases, with 11 bases between. CDR3 length: 13 amino acids. Germline V CDR1 and CDR2: DFQATT, SNEGSKA (reference sequence). CDR3 coding DNA: TGCAGTGCTGCCCGGGTCCTCAATCAGCCCCAGCATTTT. This encodes CSAARVLNQPQHF.

This clonotype has only a few counts. The chain combines TRBV28 with TRBJ2-2; TRBD2 matches 9 bases. The length of the CDR3 is 16 residues. Germline trimming cut 5 bases from V and 6 bases from J; bases unmatched to any gene: 10. Germline V lookup: CDR1 MDHEN, CDR2 SYDVKM. The CDR3 spells CASSLPGLAISGELFF. CDR3 DNA: TGTGCCAGCAGTCTTCCGGGACTAGCAATTTCCGGGGAGCTGTTTTTT.

V is TRBV5-8 and J is TRBJ2-1; D ambiguous. The CDR3 covers 16 residues. V was pared by 2 bases and J by 2 bases, with 14 bases between. Germline lookup yields CDR1 SGHTS and CDR2 YDEGEE. CDR3 DNA: TGTGCCAGCAGCTTCTTCTGGGTCGGAGCCTACAATGAGCAGTTCTTC. It encodes CASSFFWVGAYNEQFF. The entire variable domain, with the rest obtained from reference TRBV5-8 and TRBJ2-1, is as follows: EAGVTQSPTHLIKTRGQQATLRCSPISGHTSVYWYQQALGLGLQFLLWYDEGEERNRGNFPPRFSGRQFPNYSSELNVNALELEDSALYLCASSFFWVGAYNEQFFGPGTRLTVL.

This clonotype occurred many times. The J gene is TRBJ1-1, the V gene TRBV12-3 or TRBV12-4; the D gene is possibly TRBD1 (5 bases). The V gene lost 6 bases and the J gene lost 5 bases, with 10 bases spanning the gap. The CDR3 consists of 12 residues. The CDR3 bases are TGTGCCAGCAGCACAGGAGCAACTGAAGCTTTCTTT. It yields the protein CASSTGATEAFF.

CDR3 sequence: CASSPGSGGVWNTEAFF. The CDR3 nucleotides are TGTGCCAGCTCACCGGGATCGGGGGGCGTCTGGAACACTGAAGCTTTCTTT. V is TRBV18 and J is TRBJ1-1, with D perhaps TRBD1 (6 bases). The V gene lost 3 bases and the J gene lost 1 base, with 18 bases spanning the gap. The CDR3 sequence is 17 residues long. The V gene's germline CDR1 is KGHSH and CDR2 LQKENI.

This clonotype was picked up a small number of times. This rearrangement joins TRBV12-3 or TRBV12-4 to TRBJ1-1, with TRBD1 as a possible D gene (6 bases). Trimming removed 7 bases from V and 5 bases from J, with 11 bases in between. This CDR3 spans 12 amino acids. CDR3 protein: CASTVRGTEAFF. The CDR3 nucleotides are TGTGCCAGCACCGTCAGGGGAACTGAAGCTTTCTTT.

The chain recombines TRBV5-1 with TRBJ2-1; 9 bases align to TRBD2. Germline CDR1 reads SGHRS; CDR2 reads YFSETQ. This CDR3 is built from 16 residues. The trim removed 3 bases at V and 6 bases at J, leaving 10 bases unmatched. The CDR3 nucleotides are TGCGCCAGCAGCTCGGGGACTAGCAGGATGATCAATGAGCAGTTCTTC. It yields the protein CASSSGTSRMINEQFF.

To note about this clonotype: This could be a read error, since a much larger clone is one nucleotide away. This chain uses TRBV7-9 with TRBJ2-1; D is possibly TRBD1 (6 bases). V was trimmed by 2 bases and J by 2 bases, leaving 10 bases between them. This CDR3 is 15 amino acids long. Germline-derived CDR1 and CDR2 are SEHNR and FQNEAQ (reference sequence). CDR3 nucleotide sequence: TGTGCCAGCAGCTTATCGAGGACAGCCTACAATGAGCAGTTCTTC. Translated: CASSLSRTAYNEQFF.

This clonotype was observed a handful of times. The DNA of the CDR3 is TGTGCCAGCAGCCAAGATCCTCGGGGGGCGGGTGAGACCCAGTACTTC. Protein product: CASSQDPRGAGETQYF. The chain combines TRBV4-2 with TRBJ2-5, with D perhaps TRBD2 (7 bases). The V end lost 0 bases, the J end lost 5 bases, and 16 bases lay between the germline ends. CDR1 is LGHNA, CDR2 YNFKEQ, per germline. The CDR3 consists of 16 residues.

Many counts were recorded for this clonotype. This chain uses TRBV23-1 with TRBJ1-1; TRBD1 might be the D (6 bases). TRBV23-1 is known as an ORF, though its function is uncertain. The germline V and J ends were trimmed by 8 bases and 1 base, with 23 bases remaining between them. This CDR3 contains 17 residues. The CDR3 bases are TGCGCCAGCGGATTCTACGTTACGGGACACCCGAACACTGAAGCTTTCTTT. Its translation: CASGFYVTGHPNTEAFF.

This clonotype was observed a few times. V and J are TRBV5-5 and TRBJ2-3, with a weak D call TRBD2 (5 bases). From germline, CDR1 is SGHKS and CDR2 YYEKEE (reference sequence). This CDR3 is 16 amino acids long. Trimming left V 0 bases short and J 0 bases short, with 11 bases between. The CDR3 DNA sequence: TGTGCCAGCAGCTTGGACGGGGAAATTAGCACAGATACGCAGTATTTT. Translating gives CASSLDGEISTDTQYF.

This clonotype has ten or more counts. The J gene is TRBJ2-2, the V gene TRBV30; D gene ambiguous. The germline V gene has CDR1 GTSNPN and CDR2 SVGIG (reference sequence). CDR3 length equals 15 residues. V was pared by 2 bases and J by 5 bases, with 15 bases between. CDR3 in amino acids: CAWSFSLGGTGELFF. CDR3 in DNA: TGTGCCTGGAGTTTTAGCCTGGGTGGGACCGGGGAGCTGTTTTTT.

The CDR3 spells CASSQSLRAGVAVAQETQYF. CDR3 nucleotides: TGTGCCAGCAGCCAATCCCTTCGGGCGGGGGTCGCAGTAGCGCAAGAGACCCAGTACTTC. This chain joins TRBV3-1 and TRBJ2-5; 7 bases agree with TRBD2. This CDR3 has 20 residues. J lost 2 bases, V lost 2 bases, and 20 bases had no gene match. The germline CDR1 and CDR2 sequences are LGHDT and YNNKEL (reference sequence).

This clonotype was observed a few times. V usage is TRBV29-1 and J usage is TRBJ2-7; 7 nucleotides match TRBD1. The CDR3 covers 12 residues. After removal of 6 bases from V and 0 bases from J, the junction contained 2 bases not matched to a gene. Germline V lookup: CDR1 SQVTM, CDR2 ANQGSEA. The CDR3 DNA follows: TGCAGCGTGACAGGGTCCTCCTACGAGCAGTACTTC. Translated: CSVTGSSYEQYF.

The chain links TRBV19 to TRBJ2-1; 10 bases align to TRBD2. The CDR3 extends over 16 amino acids. The germline CDR1 and CDR2 sequences are LNHDA and SQIVND (reference sequence). Trimming took 8 bases from V and 0 from J; bases not matched to a gene: 7. CDR3 protein: CASAGLAGASYNEQFF. As DNA, the CDR3 is TGTGCCAGTGCGGGGCTAGCGGGGGCCTCCTACAATGAGCAGTTCTTC.

This clonotype came up many times. The rearrangement links TRBV9 to TRBJ2-7; 7 bases align to TRBD2. The CDR3 has 14 amino acids. The ends lost 0 bases at V and 6 bases at J; junction bases unmatched: 6. Germline V lookup: CDR1 SGDLS, CDR2 YYNGEE. As DNA, the CDR3 is TGTGCCAGCAGCGTAGGGAACGGGAGGAGCGAGCAGTACTTC. Encoded protein: CASSVGNGRSEQYF. The variable domain in full, completed from reference TRBV9 and TRBJ2-7, reads DSGVTQTPKHLITATGQRVTLRCSPRSGDLSVYWYQQSLDQGLQFLIQYYNGEERAKGNILERFSAQQFPDLHSELNLSSLELGDSALYFCASSVGNGRSEQYFGPGTRLTVT.

The chain uses TRBV18 and TRBJ1-3; maybe TRBD1 (6 bases). Trimming left V 6 bases short and J 4 bases short, with 10 bases between. Germline CDR1 KGHSH, CDR2 LQKENI. The CDR3 length is 13 residues. The CDR3 sequence: CASSPGEGNTIYF. DNA for the CDR3: TGTGCCAGCTCGCCAGGGGAAGGAAACACCATATATTTT.

The J gene is TRBJ2-3, the V gene TRBV20-1; tentative D call: TRBD2 (5 bases). The length of the CDR3 is 14 residues. Trimming removed 1 base from V and 2 bases from J, with 10 bases in between. Looked up from germline, CDR1 is DFQATT and CDR2 is SNEGSKA (reference sequence). CDR3 DNA sequence: TGCAGTGCTAGAGGGGGAGATACCACAGATACGCAGTATTTT. It yields the protein CSARGGDTTDTQYF.

By frequency in the sample, this clonotype is medium-sized. The chain has TRBV2 and TRBJ1-2, with a possible D match to TRBD1 (5 bases). In germline, CDR1 is SNHLY, CDR2 FYNNEI. Trimming cost V 7 bases and J 4 bases, with 16 bases left between them. This CDR3 region has 14 residues. The CDR3 nucleotides are TGTGCCAGCACCCCCTGGCAGGGAGGCTATGGCTACACCTTC. It translates to CASTPWQGGYGYTF.